The rows below give T cell receptor beta chains drawn from one sample of a study of Ad26.COV2.S vaccination and SARS-CoV-2 variants. Only in-frame clones appear in the TCRdb table, and some are missing; sequencing was by immunoSEQ multiplex PCR. The data hold 350,000 to 450,000 clones, with approximately 89% observed a single time. Source: peripheral blood, taken in a trial of Ad26.COV2.S vaccine versus placebo. The receptors stem from a person aged 18-60 years who received the Ad26.COV2.S COVID-19 vaccine or a placebo. CDR3s leave out the opening cysteine and the closing phenylalanine or tryptophan.

CDR3 | J | V
ASSLGYGGGSDEQY | TRBJ2-7 | TRBV5-1
AWTDRANEKLF | TRBJ1-4 | TRBV30
ACTKLASPNEQF | TRBJ2-1 | TRBV30
ASSLGGHTSPLH | TRBJ1-6 | TRBV7-9
ASNAGTSGTPRRELF | TRBJ2-2 | TRBV9
ASSPGLAGAEEQY | TRBJ2-7 | TRBV18
ASSYGRADQPQH | TRBJ1-5 | TRBV6-5
ASSLNRGGEAF | TRBJ1-1 | TRBV7-3
ASSQMTVSSYNSPLH | TRBJ1-6 | TRBV14
ASSSGTDYEKLF | TRBJ1-4 | TRBV6-2/TRBV6-3
ASSRDGRQEYEQY | TRBJ2-7 | TRBV5-6
ASTGSGRGYEQY | TRBJ2-7 | TRBV28
SVGKGREYGYT | TRBJ1-2 | TRBV29-1
ASSKGQGNDEQY | TRBJ2-7 | TRBV7-9
ASSQAGVSSGNTIY | TRBJ1-3 | TRBV3-1/TRBV3-2
ASSLDGTIYGYT | TRBJ1-2 | TRBV5-1